This TCR beta chain originates from a study of blood T cell repertoires in COVID-19. Authors' data handling: Estimated nucleated cell counts came from reference gene primer amplification. The protocol was immunoSEQ multiplex PCR, while the TCRdb copy is restricted to in-frame clones and leaves out a portion. The V and J calls and the clone size are those of that table, but D and trimming were determined from the DNA. The table shows 200,000 to 250,000 clones, with more than 75% occurring only once. Per the germline V gene, CDR1 is MRHNA and CDR2 is SNTAGT. The CDR3 has 15 amino acids. J lost 9 bases, V lost 2 bases, and 7 bases had no gene match.

Sequencing was done on a sample of peripheral blood. V usage is TRBV6-4 and J usage is TRBJ1-6; TRBD1 matches 7 bases. This TCR was sampled from a man aged 50 to 59 with acute or convalescent COVID-19. The CDR3 sequence is CASSDRTGLGSPLHF. For the CDR3, the DNA is TGTGCCAGCAGTGACCGGACAGGTTTAGGTTCACCCCTCCACTTT.